Each of the 14 T cell receptor beta chains below was sequenced from the same sample in a study of patients and donors after allogeneic stem cell transplantation. From the RT-PCR reads, TCRdb called clonotypes with MiXCR, one entry per CDR3 protein. The profile shows around 150,000 distinct CDR3 sequences, roughly 35% of them singletons. The source material was blood, either unsorted or a sorted T cell fraction (not recorded which). Receptors originate from a human donor who was either an allogeneic HSCT recipient or a stem cell or donor lymphocyte infusion donor (not recorded which). It is not recorded whose cells these are; they may come from a transplant donor.

This chain links TRBV25-1 with TRBJ1-4; no clear D gene. V lost 9 bases and J lost 0, with 8 bases in between. This CDR3 region has 13 residues. Germline V gives CDR1 MGHDK, CDR2 SYGVNS. The CDR3 coding sequence is TGTGCCAGTAAGCTGGCAACTAATGAAAAACTGTTTTTT. Encoded protein: CASKLATNEKLFF.

This clonotype was detected once. This sequence joins TRBV5-1 and TRBJ1-6; the match to TRBD1 covers 9 bases. Germline trimming cut 0 bases from V and 13 bases from J; bases unmatched to any gene: 2. Germline assignment: CDR1 SGHRS and CDR2 YFSETQ. There are 13 residues in the CDR3. The CDR3 loop is CASSLGTGEPLHF. The CDR3 DNA reads TGCGCCAGCAGCTTGGGGACAGGGGAGCCCCTCCACTTT.

This clonotype turned up a few times. The rearrangement joins TRBV11-2 to TRBJ2-2; D call uncertain. Trimming cost V 8 bases and J 2 bases, with 9 bases left between them. The CDR3 runs to 13 residues. The germline V gene encodes CDR1 SGHAT and CDR2 FQNNGV. CDR3 sequence (DNA): TGTGCCAGCGCACAAGCAAACACCGGGGAGCTGTTTTTT. Translation: CASAQANTGELFF. The full variable domain, completed using reference TRBV11-2 and TRBJ2-2, is EAGVAQSPRYKIIEKRQSVAFWCNPISGHATLYWYQQILGQGPKLLIQFQNNGVVDDSQLPKDRFSAERLKGVDSTLKIQPAKLEDSAVYLCASAQANTGELFFGEGSRLTVL.

This sequence joins TRBV24-1 and TRBJ2-1, with 16 nucleotides matching TRBD2. Unmatched junction bases numbered 6, after V lost 2 bases and J lost 6 bases. CDR1 KGHDR and CDR2 SFDVKD come from the germline V gene. The CDR3 spans 18 residues. Here the CDR3 DNA reads TGTGCCACCAGTGATTACCCGGGACTAGCGGGGGGGCCCAATGAGCAGTTCTTC. Its protein product is CATSDYPGLAGGPNEQFF.

This clonotype was seen more than once but under ten times. V usage is TRBV7-2 and J usage is TRBJ1-2, with a weak D call TRBD1 (5 bases). Trimming stripped 5 bases from V and 5 bases from J, with 18 bases between. The CDR3 runs 15 residues. The germline CDR1 and CDR2 sequences are SGHTA and FQGNSA. In nucleotides, the CDR3 is TGTGCCAGCAGCACCTACCCTGGGGGAGATTATGGCTACACCTTC. Amino acids: CASSTYPGGDYGYTF.

The rearrangement uses TRBV7-8 and TRBJ2-5; 9 bases agree with TRBD1. In germline, CDR1 is SGHVS, CDR2 FQNEAQ. The CDR3 consists of 15 residues. Trimming cost V 4 bases and J 5 bases; bases outside gene matches: 8. As DNA, the CDR3 is TGTGCCAGCAGCTGGACCGGGACAGGGATGGAGACCCAGTACTTC. Its translation is CASSWTGTGMETQYF. Based on the CDR3 plus reference TRBV7-8 and TRBJ2-5, the full variable domain is GAGVSQSPRYKVAKRGQDVALRCDPISGHVSLFWYQQALGQGPEFLTYFQNEAQLDKSGLPSDRFFAERPEGSVSTLKIQRTQQEDSAVYLCASSWTGTGMETQYFGPGTRLLVL.

The CDR3 sequence is CASSIRFRGYTF. In DNA, the CDR3 is TGTGCCAGCAGCATAAGGTTCCGTGGCTACACCTTC. This rearrangement joins TRBV12-3 or TRBV12-4 to TRBJ1-2; no firm D call. The ends were cut back, 6 bases at V and 7 bases at J, with 12 bases in the middle. The CDR3 spans 12 residues.

The chain couples TRBV7-2 to TRBJ1-3; no reliable D call. Trimming pared 0 bases from V and 0 bases from J, leaving 6 bases between. Germline V gives CDR1 SGHTA, CDR2 FQGNSA. The CDR3 has 15 residues. CDR3 in DNA: TGTGCCAGCAGCTTAGCGGGGTCCTCTGGAAACACCATATATTTT. Encoded protein: CASSLAGSSGNTIYF. The full variable domain, rest sourced from reference TRBV7-2 and TRBJ1-3, is GAGVSQSPSNKVTEKGKDVELRCDPISGHTALYWYRQSLGQGLEFLIYFQGNSAPDKSGLPSDRFSAERTGGSVSTLTIQRTQQEDSAVYLCASSLAGSSGNTIYFGEGSWLTVV.

This clonotype was observed a handful of times. The CDR3 coding sequence is TGTGCCAGCAGTTCCTCCACCAGCTACGAGCAGTACGTC. Its protein product is CASSSSTSYEQYV. This rearrangement joins TRBV28 to TRBJ2-7; D is unclear. The V and J ends lost 4 bases and 3 bases respectively, with 10 bases between them. Germline V gene sequence: CDR1 MDHEN, CDR2 SYDVKM. CDR3 length: 13 amino acids.

The gene calls are TRBV3-1 and TRBJ2-5, with a possible D match to TRBD1 (6 bases). The V and J ends lost 2 bases and 0 bases respectively, with 7 bases between them. Germline lookup yields CDR1 LGHDT and CDR2 YNNKEL (reference sequence). The CDR3 covers 14 residues. CDR3 amino acids: CASSQQGNQETQYF. CDR3 in DNA: TGTGCCAGCAGCCAACAGGGGAACCAAGAGACCCAGTACTTC.

This clonotype was counted between two and nine times. The chain links TRBV29-1 to TRBJ2-3; D tentatively fits TRBD1 or TRBD2 (5 bases each). Germline-derived CDR1 and CDR2 are SQVTM and ANQGSEA. This CDR3 is built from 15 residues. Trimming removed 7 bases from V and 1 base from J, with 18 bases in between. The CDR3: CSAASRGDGTDTQYF. CDR3 sequence (DNA): TGCAGCGCTGCCTCCCGGGGCGATGGCACAGATACGCAGTATTTT.

This CDR3 reads CATSDLRTDHNEQFF. CDR3 bases: TGTGCCACCAGTGATTTGCGGACAGATCACAATGAGCAGTTCTTC. The chain has TRBV24-1 and TRBJ2-1; possible D gene TRBD1, 6 bases. This CDR3 is built from 15 residues. The V end was cut by 0 bases, the J end by 5 bases, with 10 bases between. Germline CDR1 reads KGHDR; CDR2 reads SFDVKD.

J is TRBJ1-3 and V is TRBV6-5; 8 bases line up with TRBD1. The CDR3 totals 14 residues. The V and J ends lost 5 bases and 0 bases, in that order; junction bases with no gene match: 0. CDR1 is MNHEY, CDR2 SVGAGI, per germline. The CDR3 nucleotides read TGTGCCAGCAGTGGACAGGGCTCTGGAAACACCATATATTTT. Translated: CASSGQGSGNTIYF.

The chain links TRBV12-3 or TRBV12-4 to TRBJ2-1; no firm D call. The CDR3 extends over 13 amino acids. V gave up 5 bases and J gave up 6 bases, with 11 bases separating them. CDR3 nucleotides: TGTGCCAGCAGTCCGACGAGGAGCAATGAGCAGTTCTTC. It codes for CASSPTRSNEQFF.